A selection of T cell receptor beta chains follows, all from one sample in a study of a mutant IDH1 vaccine in newly diagnosed glioma. This table comes from immunoSEQ multiplex PCR, and its TCRdb copy is limited to in-frame clones, with some not included. Among 58,000 or so clones listed, approximately 87% were seen once. These TCRs' antigens remain unknown. Sequenced here: PBMCs, sampled from a glioma patient whose treatment included an IDH1 peptide vaccine. These TCRs come from a man aged 35-49 years with glioma. Both conserved end residues are trimmed from each CDR3. Size is stated for part of the rows, as once, few or many counts, or as a class when the clone is expanded.

size | V | CDR3
- | TRBV6-5 | ASSRQGGDIQY
few | TRBV5-4 | ASSFYRQNTEAF
- | TRBV6-5 | ASSYIFGTGGSYT
- | TRBV7-2 | ASSSPTGLTDTQY
- | TRBV20-1 | SGTSYNEQF
- | TRBV16 | ASSQYRTKQETQY
- | TRBV4-2 | ASSQEGRGYT
- | TRBV27 | ASSLWGESSYEQY
- | TRBV5-1 | ASSPRQGNYGYT
- | TRBV5-1 | ASSVGGYNEQF
- | TRBV5-1 | ASSRGLGDTEAF
- | TRBV2 | ASNRRLSYEQY
- | TRBV9 | ASSGGQNYEQY
- | TRBV4-1 | ASSHGRSGIGAF
- | TRBV18 | ASLQGHNQPQH
- | TRBV9 | ASSVGGEGNQPQH
- | TRBV6-1 | ARAARPTDTQY
- | TRBV5-6 | ASSLGWDMVVPQH
- | TRBV11-2 | ASSFGGQGYEQY
- | TRBV27 | ASSPSPQTGPGYT
once | TRBV11-1 | ASSLEEYNEQF
- | TRBV6-1 | ASSVLAGAQYEQY
- | TRBV18 | ASSPVSNEQF
- | TRBV7-2 | ASSLGLGTYEQY
- | TRBV7-2 | ASSFWDRGEQY
- | TRBV4-3 | ASSQLAGETDTQY
- | TRBV28 | ASSRQGLYEQY
- | TRBV7-2 | ASSLYGQGIEPQH
- | TRBV5-5 | ASSPTSQLSGNTIY
- | TRBV11-3 | ASSLDAGSTDTQY
- | TRBV7-2 | ASSALGQAITTDTQY
- | TRBV4-2 | ASSQESRSWETQY
medium-sized | TRBV15 | ATSRELLVRSYNEQF
once | TRBV6-1 | ASNRDAPEQY
- | TRBV19 | ASSLQTRRETQY
- | TRBV19 | ASRITGQGGTEAF
- | TRBV11-1 | ASRKRFQETQY
- | TRBV6-5 | ASSYSSNSRYNEQF
- | TRBV5-1 | ASSLGLGDYEQY
- | TRBV2 | ASSEQVRRQPQH
- | TRBV7-3 | ASSLSSGTNTEAF
- | TRBV2 | ASSERSTSYEQY
- | TRBV15 | ATSRGLGEVQPQH
- | TRBV18 | ASSPFSPRATVNTEAF
few | TRBV10-3 | AISDAENTEAF
- | TRBV11-3 | ASSQSYLGQATTGELF
- | TRBV14 | ASSQQGRERF
few | TRBV9 | ASSANPTGRYGYT
- | TRBV5-1 | ASRAPGQGAHEQY
- | TRBV7-9 | ASSLGPNSPLH
- | TRBV29-1 | SVPLERLLGGYT
- | TRBV7-9 | ASSLEGTKAF
- | TRBV7-2 | ASSFRFASTYEQY
- | TRBV19 | ASNQGNTEAF
- | TRBV6-5 | ASSYSPSSGANVLT
- | TRBV19 | ASRSGYSGNTIY
- | TRBV2 | ASSDWGSGNTIY
- | TRBV6-1 | ASSQRTGTGELF
- | TRBV7-7 | ASSPTGGYEEQY
- | TRBV2 | ASSANRVIDTQY